This record looks at one T cell receptor (beta chain) sequence and its context. The antigen is undetermined. The immunoSEQ assay amplified TCRB CDR3 from up to 2 ug DNA. The PCR used 60 V beta and 13 J beta primers. The table came from immunoSEQ multiplex PCR; TCRdb's copy has only in-frame clones and leaves some out. The sample carries about 87,000 clones, around four fifths recorded once. The sample comes from a study of glioma-infiltrating T cells after dendritic cell vaccination. Overall study results and limits: Estimated pretreatment TIL content predicted outcome after dendritic cell vaccination.

Time point here: after dendritic cell vaccination, including at tumor progression/relapse. Isocitrate dehydrogenase mutation was absent in all glioblastoma patients. The ends lost 1 base at V and 11 bases at J; junction bases unmatched: 16. The CDR3 has 16 residues. Germline V CDR1 and CDR2: SGHAT, FQNNGV. This clonotype was sampled from a human donor with glioblastoma. The gene calls are TRBV11-2 and TRBJ1-1; TRBD1 matches at 7 bases. Here the sequenced sample was blood, taken after dendritic cell vaccination. The CDR3 bases are TGTGCCAGCAGCTTAGCGGAGGGAAAGACAGGGCTGAAGGCTTTCTTT. Translating it yields CASSLAEGKTGLKAFF. Based on the CDR3 plus reference TRBV11-2 and TRBJ1-1, the full variable domain is EAGVAQSPRYKIIEKRQSVAFWCNPISGHATLYWYQQILGQGPKLLIQFQNNGVVDDSQLPKDRFSAERLKGVDSTLKIQPAKLEDSAVYLCASSLAEGKTGLKAFFGQGTRLTVV.